This T cell receptor (beta chain) was captured in a study of human T cells and chemical hapten exposure. Study conclusions and caveats: The number of TCRs over 1 in 1000 frequency stayed unchanged after DPC. Given that the donors had alopecia, their immune response may differ from that seen in healthy people.

About this clonotype: The antigen is undetermined.

The CDR3 length is 15 residues. Germline V gives CDR1 SGHTA, CDR2 FQGNSA. V gave up 1 base and J gave up 0 bases; unmatched junction bases: 3. As to time point: patch test 1, 2 weeks after DPC sensitization. Specified treatment: therapeutic diphenylcyclopropenone sensitization with weekly scalp DPC. Total RNA extraction was carried out from unfractionated whole blood. Staff drew blood before applying each patch test. The library labeled individual cDNA molecules by adding unique molecular identifiers to them. TCRdb fed the RACE reads into MiXCR, producing one record per CDR3 protein. The sample lists 30,000 to 40,000 distinct CDR3 sequences, roughly 6.4% occurring once.

This TCR was recovered from a woman in her twenties or thirties with alopecia areata. Some clones in this sample may be carry-over from other donors' samples. The material was whole blood, obtained in connection with sensitization to the hapten diphenylcyclopropenone (DPC). The J gene is TRBJ2-7, the V gene TRBV7-2; 7 positions match TRBD2. The DNA for the CDR3 is TGTGCCAGCAGCTTAGTGTCTAGCGGCTCCTACGAGCAGTACTTC. Its translation: CASSLVSSGSYEQYF.